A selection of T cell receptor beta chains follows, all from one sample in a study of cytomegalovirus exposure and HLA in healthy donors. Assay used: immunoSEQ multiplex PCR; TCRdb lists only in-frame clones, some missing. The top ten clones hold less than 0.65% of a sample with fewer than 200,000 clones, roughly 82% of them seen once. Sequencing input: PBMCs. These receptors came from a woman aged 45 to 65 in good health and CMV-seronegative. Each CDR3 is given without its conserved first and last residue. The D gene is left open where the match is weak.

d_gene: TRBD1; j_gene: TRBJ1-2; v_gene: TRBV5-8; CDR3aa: ASSLQGTNYGYT
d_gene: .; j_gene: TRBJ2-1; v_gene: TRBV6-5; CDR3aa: ASRAQDSFYNEQF
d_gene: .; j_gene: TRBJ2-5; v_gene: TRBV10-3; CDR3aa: AIGSDTTPQY
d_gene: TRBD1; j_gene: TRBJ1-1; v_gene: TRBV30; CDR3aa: AWTSSLTGDTEAF
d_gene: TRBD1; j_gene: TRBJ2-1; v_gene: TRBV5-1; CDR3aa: ASRRDRASYNEQF
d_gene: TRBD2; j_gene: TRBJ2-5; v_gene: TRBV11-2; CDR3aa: ASSLTGLGQETQY
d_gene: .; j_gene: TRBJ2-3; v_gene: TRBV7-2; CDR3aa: ASSLARFTDTQY
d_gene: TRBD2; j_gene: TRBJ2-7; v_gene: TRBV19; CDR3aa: ASSSSGTRISYEQY
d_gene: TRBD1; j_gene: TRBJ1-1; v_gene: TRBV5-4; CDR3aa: ASSSLTGLNTEAF
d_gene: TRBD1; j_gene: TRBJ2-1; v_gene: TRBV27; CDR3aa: ASSPFRGLSYNEQF
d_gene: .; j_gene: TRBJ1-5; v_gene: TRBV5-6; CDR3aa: ASSLGGGARQPQH
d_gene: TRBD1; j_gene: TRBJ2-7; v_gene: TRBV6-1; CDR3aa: AATPRGPYEQY
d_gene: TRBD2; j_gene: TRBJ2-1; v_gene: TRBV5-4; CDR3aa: ASSPSGGARYEQF
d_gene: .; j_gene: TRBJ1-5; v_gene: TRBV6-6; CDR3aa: ASSSGAKQPQH
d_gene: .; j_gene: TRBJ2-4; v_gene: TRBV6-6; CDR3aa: ASYRGPAEGKNIQY
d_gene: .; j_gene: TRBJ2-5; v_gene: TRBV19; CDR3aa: ASREGNQETQY
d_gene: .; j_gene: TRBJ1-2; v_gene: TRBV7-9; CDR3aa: ASSLTQNGYT
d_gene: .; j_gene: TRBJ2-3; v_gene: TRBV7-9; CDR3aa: ASSLVIASSTDTQY
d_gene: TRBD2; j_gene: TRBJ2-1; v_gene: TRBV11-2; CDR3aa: ASRSSGRRYNEQF
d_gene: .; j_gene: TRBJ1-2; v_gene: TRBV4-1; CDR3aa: ASSQAPRQGGYGYT
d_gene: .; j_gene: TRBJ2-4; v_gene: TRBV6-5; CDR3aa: ASSYDRGGDIQY
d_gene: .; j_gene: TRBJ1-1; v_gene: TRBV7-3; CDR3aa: ASSLGEGVRAF
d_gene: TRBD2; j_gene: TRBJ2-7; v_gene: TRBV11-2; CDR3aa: ASSLASGTYEQY
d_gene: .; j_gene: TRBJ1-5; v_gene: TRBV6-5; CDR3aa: ASSPGSPFNQPQH
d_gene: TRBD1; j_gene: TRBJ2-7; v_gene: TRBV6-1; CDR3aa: AISDRGPHEQY
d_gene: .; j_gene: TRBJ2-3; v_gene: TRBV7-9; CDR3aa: ASSKAGSTDTQY
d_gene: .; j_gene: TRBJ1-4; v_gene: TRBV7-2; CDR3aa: ASSLTGWRDLEKLF
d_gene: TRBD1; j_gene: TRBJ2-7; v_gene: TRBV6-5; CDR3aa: ASRPGQGGREQY
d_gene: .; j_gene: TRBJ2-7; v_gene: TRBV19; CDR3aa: ASSIAGNEQY
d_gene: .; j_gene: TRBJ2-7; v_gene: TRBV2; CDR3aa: ASSDGAAVRYEQY
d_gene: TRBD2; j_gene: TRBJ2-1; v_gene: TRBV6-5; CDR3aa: ASSPLAGAYNEQF
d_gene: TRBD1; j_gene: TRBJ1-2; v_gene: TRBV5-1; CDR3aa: ASSAHAVRQGEAGYT
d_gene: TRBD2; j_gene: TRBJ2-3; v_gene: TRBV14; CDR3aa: ASSHSGRSTDTQY
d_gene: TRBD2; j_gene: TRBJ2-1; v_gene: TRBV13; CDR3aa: ATGGGLSLEQF
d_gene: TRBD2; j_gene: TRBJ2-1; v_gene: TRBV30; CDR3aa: AWGTSPHEQF
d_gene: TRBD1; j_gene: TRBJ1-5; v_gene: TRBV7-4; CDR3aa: ASSLDGWTGSRQPQH